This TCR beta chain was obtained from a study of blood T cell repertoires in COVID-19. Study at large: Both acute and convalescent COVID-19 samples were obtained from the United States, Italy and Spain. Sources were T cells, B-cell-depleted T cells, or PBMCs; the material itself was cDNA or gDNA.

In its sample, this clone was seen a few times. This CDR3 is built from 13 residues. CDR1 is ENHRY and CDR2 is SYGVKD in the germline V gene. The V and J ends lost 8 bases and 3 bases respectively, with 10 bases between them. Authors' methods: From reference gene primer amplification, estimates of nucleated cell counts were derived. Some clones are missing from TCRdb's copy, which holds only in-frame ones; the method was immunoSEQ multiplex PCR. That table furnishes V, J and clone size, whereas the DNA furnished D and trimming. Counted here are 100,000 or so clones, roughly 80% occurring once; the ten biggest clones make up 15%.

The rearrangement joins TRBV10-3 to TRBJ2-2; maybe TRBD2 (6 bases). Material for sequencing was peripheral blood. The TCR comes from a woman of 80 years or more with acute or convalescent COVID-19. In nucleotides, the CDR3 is TGTGCCATCCGGGACTCCTACACCGGGGAGCTGTTTTTT. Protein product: CAIRDSYTGELFF.